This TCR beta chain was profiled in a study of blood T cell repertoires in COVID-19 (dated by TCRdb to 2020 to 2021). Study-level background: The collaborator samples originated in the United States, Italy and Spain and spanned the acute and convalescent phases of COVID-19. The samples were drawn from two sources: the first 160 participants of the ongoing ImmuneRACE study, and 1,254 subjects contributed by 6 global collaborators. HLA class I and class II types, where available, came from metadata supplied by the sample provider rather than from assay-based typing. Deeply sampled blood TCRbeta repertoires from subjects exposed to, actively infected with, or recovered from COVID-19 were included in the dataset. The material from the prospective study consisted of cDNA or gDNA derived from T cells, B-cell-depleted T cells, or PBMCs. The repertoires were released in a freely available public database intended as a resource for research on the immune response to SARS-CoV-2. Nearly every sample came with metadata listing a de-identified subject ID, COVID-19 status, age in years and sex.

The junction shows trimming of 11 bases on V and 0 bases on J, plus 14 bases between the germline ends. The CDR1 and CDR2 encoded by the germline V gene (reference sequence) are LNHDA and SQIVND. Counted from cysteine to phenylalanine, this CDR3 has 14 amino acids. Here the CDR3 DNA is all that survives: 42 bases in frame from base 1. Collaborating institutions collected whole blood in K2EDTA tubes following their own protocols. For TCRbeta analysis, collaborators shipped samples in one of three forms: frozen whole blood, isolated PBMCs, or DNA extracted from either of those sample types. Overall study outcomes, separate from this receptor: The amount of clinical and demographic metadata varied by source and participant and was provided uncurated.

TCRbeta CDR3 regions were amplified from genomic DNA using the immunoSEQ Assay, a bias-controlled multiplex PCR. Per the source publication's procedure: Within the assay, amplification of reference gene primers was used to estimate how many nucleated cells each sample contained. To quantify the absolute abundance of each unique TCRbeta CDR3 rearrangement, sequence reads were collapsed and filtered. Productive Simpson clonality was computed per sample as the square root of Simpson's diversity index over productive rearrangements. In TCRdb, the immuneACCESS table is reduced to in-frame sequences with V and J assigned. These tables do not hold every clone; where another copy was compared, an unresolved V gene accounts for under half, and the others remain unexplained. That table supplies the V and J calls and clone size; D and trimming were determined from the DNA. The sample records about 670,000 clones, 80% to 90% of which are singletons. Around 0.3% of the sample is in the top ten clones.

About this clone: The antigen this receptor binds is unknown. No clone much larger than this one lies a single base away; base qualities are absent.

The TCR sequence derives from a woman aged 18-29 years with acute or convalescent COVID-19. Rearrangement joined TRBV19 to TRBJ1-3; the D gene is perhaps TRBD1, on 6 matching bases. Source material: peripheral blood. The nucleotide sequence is TGTGCCTCAAAAGGGGGAAGCTCTGGAAACACCATATATTTT. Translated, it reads CASKGGSSGNTIYF.